This T cell receptor (beta chain) comes out of a study of blood T cell repertoires in COVID-19. TCRdb's copy holds only in-frame clones and misses some; the assay was immunoSEQ multiplex PCR. The table has fewer than 200,000 clones, around four fifths seen once. With 5 bases clipped from V and 5 bases from J, the junction kept 5 bases outside the gene matches. Germline V gene data show CDR1 as MNHEY and CDR2 as SVGAGI. There are 13 residues in the CDR3. The source material was PBMCs or T cells enriched from blood (not recorded which). This chain joins TRBV6-5 and TRBJ1-2, with 7 nucleotides matching TRBD1. This receptor was identified in a woman aged 50 to 60 who had recovered from COVID-19. CDR3 in DNA: TGTGCCAGCAGTACGGGACAGCCATATGGCTACACCTTC. Translating gives CASSTGQPYGYTF.